These T cell receptor beta chains were read from a single sample in a study of cytomegalovirus exposure and HLA in healthy donors. Method: immunoSEQ multiplex PCR; TCRdb's copy keeps in-frame clones and lacks some. The repertoire holds some 150,000 clones, with roughly three quarters as singletons. Sequenced: PBMCs. The receptor set was obtained from a human donor in good health. Both conserved end residues are part of each CDR3. D genes are given only for firm matches. Clone size appears in some rows only: once, few, many, or a class for an expanded clone.

length,size,D,V,J,CDR3
13,-,TRBD1,TRBV30,TRBJ1-3,CAWSLDRGHTIYF
11,-,-,TRBV29-1,TRBJ1-1,CSVPGGTEAFF
11,-,-,TRBV30,TRBJ2-7,CAWSLRDEQYF
12,-,-,TRBV7-2,TRBJ1-1,CASSLWHTEAFF
16,-,TRBD1,TRBV4-3,TRBJ1-4,CASSQSGTGRNEKLFF
19,-,TRBD1,TRBV10-3,TRBJ1-1,CAISESLKGQGSMNTEAFF
11,-,-,TRBV2,TRBJ1-5,CASSNNQPQHF
15,-,-,TRBV11-2,TRBJ1-1,CASSPTGGAGSEAFF
16,once,TRBD1,TRBV5-4,TRBJ2-3,CASSSRQGGSTDTQYF
13,-,-,TRBV5-4,TRBJ2-3,CASSLGGLDTQYF
12,-,-,TRBV9,TRBJ2-4,CASSAIGGIQYF
14,-,TRBD1,TRBV28,TRBJ1-2,CASSLWTGDYGYTF
11,few,-,TRBV6-6,TRBJ1-1,CASGKGAEAFF
15,-,TRBD2,TRBV27,TRBJ2-1,CASSYRAGGPWEQFF
14,-,-,TRBV7-3,TRBJ1-1,CASSLTGENTEAFF
15,-,TRBD2,TRBV5-1,TRBJ2-7,CASRMETSGIYEQYF
13,-,-,TRBV6-1,TRBJ1-3,CASSEGEGGTIYF
15,-,TRBD1,TRBV6-6,TRBJ2-2,CASRGGQGYTGELFF
16,-,TRBD1,TRBV15,TRBJ1-1,CATSRDLTGVGTEAFF
14,-,-,TRBV27,TRBJ2-5,CASSLNRAQETQYF
13,-,TRBD2,TRBV5-6,TRBJ2-7,CASSLASGFEQYF
15,-,TRBD2,TRBV7-9,TRBJ2-1,CASSQAGGTYNEQFF
14,once,TRBD1,TRBV6-1,TRBJ1-6,CASRKQGMYSPLHF
12,-,-,TRBV2,TRBJ1-1,CAPAAPGFGAFF
13,-,TRBD2,TRBV6-1,TRBJ2-3,CASSPDPSGRKYF
13,-,-,TRBV6-4,TRBJ2-2,CASSRDSTGELFF
13,-,TRBD1,TRBV7-9,TRBJ1-1,CASSWGTETEAFF
12,-,-,TRBV27,TRBJ2-1,CASSTAGNEQLF
14,-,TRBD1,TRBV5-4,TRBJ2-1,CASSLTGGKDEQFF
11,-,-,TRBV28,TRBJ1-2,CASSDSYGYTF
17,-,TRBD1,TRBV2,TRBJ1-2,CASSDTKTSGGGYGYTF
15,-,TRBD2,TRBV27,TRBJ2-7,CASSWGLAGIYEQYF
15,-,TRBD1,TRBV18,TRBJ1-6,CASSQGTAYNSPLHF
13,-,-,TRBV6-6,TRBJ1-3,CASSYRGSDTIYF
17,-,TRBD1,TRBV6-1,TRBJ1-1,CASSEWGNRGKDTEAFF
18,-,TRBD1,TRBV13,TRBJ2-2,CASSLGFIDRGYTGELFF
16,-,TRBD1,TRBV10-3,TRBJ1-2,CAISGDSRGFDYGYTF
18,few,-,TRBV21-1,TRBJ1-4,CASSKSDLVDRGLEKLFF
14,-,-,TRBV5-4,TRBJ2-7,CASSLAGAAYEQYF
12,few,-,TRBV28,TRBJ1-5,CASSFGSKPQHF
12,-,-,TRBV13,TRBJ2-7,CASSRDTYEQYF
15,once,-,TRBV5-1,TRBJ1-1,CASSLAFLGGTEAFF
14,-,-,TRBV6-5,TRBJ1-6,CASSVGTYEGPLHF
14,few,TRBD1,TRBV11-2,TRBJ2-7,CASSRGQGEREQYF